The 32 T cell receptor beta chains given below trace back to one sample, sequenced in a study of CD8 T cells in ankylosing spondylitis. TCRdb analysed the 5' RACE reads with MiXCR anew, one entry per CDR3 protein. The table shows about 270,000 distinct CDR3 sequences, with roughly a third occurring only once. Material: blood, either unsorted or a sorted T cell fraction (not recorded which). These receptors all stem from a male donor with ankylosing spondylitis or in good health (not recorded which).

The chain recombines TRBV7-9 with TRBJ1-1; TRBD1 agrees at 7 bases. With 6 bases clipped from V and 3 bases from J, the junction kept 7 bases outside the gene matches. Germline values: CDR1 SEHNR, CDR2 FQNEAQ (reference sequence). This CDR3 has 14 amino acids. CDR3 DNA sequence: TGTGCCAGCAGTCCAACAGGGGCCGACACTGAAGCTTTCTTT. Protein sequence: CASSPTGADTEAFF.

A note on this clonotype: At one end the junction does not follow the germline gene, possibly because of a read error. V gene TRBV11-2 combines with J gene TRBJ2-1; a possible D gene is TRBD1 (6 bases). Germline V gene sequence: CDR1 SGHAT, CDR2 FQNNGV. The CDR3 spans 18 residues. CDR3 sequence: CAGSPYGVSTGRHNEQFF. As DNA, the CDR3 is TGTGCCGGCAGCCCATATGGGGTGTCAACAGGGAGACACAATGAGCAGTTCTTC. The full variable domain, rest sourced from reference TRBV11-2 and TRBJ2-1, is EAGVAQSPRYKIIEKRQSVAFWCNPISGHATLYWYQQILGQGPKLLIQFQNNGVVDDSQLPKDRFSAERLKGVDSTLKIQPAKLEDSAVYLCAGSPYGVSTGRHNEQFFGPGTRLTVL.

The chain has TRBV12-3 or TRBV12-4 and TRBJ2-3; TRBD2 matches 11 bases. The junction had 8 bases not matched to a gene; V was cut back by 3 bases and J by 3 bases. There are 17 residues in the CDR3. CDR3 DNA: TGTGCCAGCAGTTTTAGGCTAGCGGGGGGCAGAACAGATACGCAGTATTTT. Its protein product is CASSFRLAGGRTDTQYF.

The CDR3 reads CASSPQTGINQPQHF. CDR3 nucleotide sequence: TGTGCCAGCAGCCCCCAGACAGGGATAAATCAGCCCCAGCATTTT. The chain is built from TRBV7-2 and TRBJ1-5, with 7 bases that match TRBD1. V shed 5 bases and J 4 bases; nucleotides not matched to a gene: 8. The CDR3 spans 15 residues. The germline CDR1 and CDR2 sequences are SGHTA and FQGNSA.

Only a few counts were recorded for this clonotype. V gene TRBV29-1 combines with J gene TRBJ1-2; D is uncertain. Per germline, CDR1 SQVTM and CDR2 ANQGSEA. The ends were cut back, 6 bases at V and 8 bases at J, with 13 bases in the middle. The CDR3 runs 11 residues. The CDR3: CSVETLSGYTF. DNA for the CDR3: TGCAGCGTCGAGACGTTGTCGGGCTACACCTTC. Variable domain in full (rest from reference TRBV29-1 and TRBJ1-2): SAVISQKPSRDICQRGTSLTIQCQVDSQVTMMFWYRQQPGQSLTLIATANQGSEATYESGFVIDKFPISRPNLTFSTLTVSNMSPEDSSIYLCSVETLSGYTFGSGTRLTVV.

V is TRBV7-6 and J is TRBJ2-7; D not certain. The CDR3 runs to 15 residues. Germline CDR1 SGHVS, CDR2 FNYEAQ. The ends were cut back, 5 bases at V and 2 bases at J, with 16 bases in the middle. CDR3 residues: CASSRTPRLAYEQYF. CDR3 sequence (DNA): TGTGCCAGCAGCCGGACCCCAAGGTTAGCCTACGAGCAGTACTTC.

This clonotype has a handful of counts. The chain combines TRBV20-1 with TRBJ2-3, with D possibly TRBD1 on 7 matching bases. V lost 4 bases to trimming and J lost 0 bases, with 17 bases between them. The germline V gene has CDR1 DFQATT and CDR2 SNEGSKA (reference sequence). This CDR3 is built from 16 residues. CDR3 region: CSATAIQGGSTDTQYF. CDR3 sequence (DNA): TGCAGTGCTACTGCAATTCAGGGGGGCAGCACAGATACGCAGTATTTT.

The V and J genes are TRBV27 and TRBJ1-1; 9 nucleotides agree with TRBD1. The germline V gene encodes CDR1 MNHEY and CDR2 SMNVEV (reference sequence). The V and J ends lost 5 bases and 0 bases, in that order; junction bases with no gene match: 7. The CDR3 runs to 16 residues. In DNA, the CDR3 is TGTGCCAGCAGTCCCTCGGGGACAGGGATGAACACTGAAGCTTTCTTT. It encodes CASSPSGTGMNTEAFF.

This clonotype has more than one count but fewer than ten. The J gene is TRBJ2-2, the V gene TRBV25-1; D is perhaps TRBD1 (6 bases). Germline CDR1 and CDR2: MGHDK and SYGVNS. Trimming removed 8 bases at V and 4 bases at J, with 14 bases between. This CDR3 region has 14 residues. DNA of the CDR3: TGTGCCAGCGGGGACCCCAGGGGCACCGGGGAGCTGTTTTTT. Translation: CASGDPRGTGELFF. Full variable domain (outside the CDR3, taken from reference TRBV25-1 and TRBJ2-2): EADIYQTPRYLVIGTGKKITLECSQTMGHDKMYWYQQDPGMELHLIHYSYGVNSTEKGDLSSESTVSRIRTEHFPLTLESARPSHTSQYLCASGDPRGTGELFFGEGSRLTVL.

J is TRBJ2-7 and V is TRBV7-9, with 9 bases that match TRBD1. Trimming at V came to 7 bases and at J to 5 bases, leaving 6 bases not matched to a gene. Looked up from germline, CDR1 is SEHNR and CDR2 is FQNEAQ (reference sequence). The CDR3 extends over 13 amino acids. The CDR3 DNA sequence: TGTGCCAGCACAGGACAGGGGTTGGACGAGCAGTACTTC. This gives the protein CASTGQGLDEQYF.

This clonotype was detected many times. The rearrangement links TRBV20-1 to TRBJ2-1; the D is unclear. Germline V lookup: CDR1 DFQATT, CDR2 SNEGSKA (reference sequence). Trimming shortened V by 1 base and J by 7 bases, and 14 bases separated the two germline ends. The CDR3 has 14 amino acids. The CDR3 DNA is TGCAGTGCTAGAGGGAATCTAAGCCCAAATGAGCAGTTCTTC. Protein: CSARGNLSPNEQFF.

This chain joins TRBV25-1 and TRBJ2-5; 8 bases map to TRBD1. The CDR3 is 14 amino acids. Unmatched junction bases numbered 5, after V lost 8 bases and J lost 0 bases. Germline values: CDR1 MGHDK, CDR2 SYGVNS. The CDR3 region has the DNA TGTGCCAGCCGTGGACAGGGTTACCAAGAGACCCAGTACTTC. Its translation: CASRGQGYQETQYF.

This chain connects TRBV20-1 to TRBJ2-1; TRBD2 aligns across 7 bases. The CDR3 runs 15 residues. CDR1 and CDR2 from the germline V gene are DFQATT and SNEGSKA (reference sequence). The junction had 9 bases not matched to a gene; V was cut back by 0 bases and J by 7 bases. CDR3 DNA sequence: TGCAGTGCTAGAGATCTATTCGGGGGGTGGAATGAGCAGTTCTTC. Translated, it gives CSARDLFGGWNEQFF.

This clonotype occurred a few times. This chain links TRBV20-1 with TRBJ2-1; perhaps TRBD1 as D (6 bases). Trimming removed 4 bases at V and 0 bases at J, with 10 bases between. This CDR3 comprises 14 residues. The germline V gene encodes CDR1 DFQATT and CDR2 SNEGSKA (reference sequence). CDR3 in amino acids: CSATRGGSYNEQFF. The CDR3 bases are TGCAGTGCTACTCGAGGGGGCTCCTACAATGAGCAGTTCTTC.

This clonotype has more than one count but fewer than ten. The chain combines TRBV20-1 with TRBJ2-3; weak D call: TRBD2 (6 bases). Between the trimmed V and J ends, which lost 6 bases and 2 bases, there was a span of 9 bases. This CDR3 has 12 amino acids. In germline, CDR1 is DFQATT, CDR2 SNEGSKA (reference sequence). The CDR3 loop reads CSAAGNTDTQYF. Here the CDR3 DNA reads TGCAGTGCGGCGGGGAACACAGATACGCAGTATTTT.

This clonotype was detected ten times or more. The chain is built from TRBV29-1 and TRBJ2-1, with D unresolved. V gave up 2 bases and J gave up 8 bases, with 10 bases separating them. Germline loops: CDR1 SQVTM, CDR2 ANQGSEA. This CDR3 is built from 12 residues. The CDR3 bases are TGCAGCGTTGAATGGGGATCGTATGAGCAGTTCTTC. Its protein is CSVEWGSYEQFF.

This sequence joins TRBV6-1 and TRBJ1-2, with unresolved D. CDR3 length equals 14 residues. Germline assignment: CDR1 MNHNS and CDR2 SASEGT. Trimming took off 1 base at V and 3 bases at J, with 9 bases between the two ends. The CDR3 region is CASSEGGQYYGYTF. In nucleotides, the CDR3 is TGTGCCAGCAGTGAAGGAGGGCAGTACTATGGCTACACCTTC.

The V and J genes are TRBV6-5 and TRBJ2-5; D is perhaps TRBD1 (6 bases). Between the trimmed V and J ends, which lost 0 bases and 5 bases, there was a span of 10 bases. The CDR3 has 14 amino acids. Germline CDR1 and CDR2: MNHEY and SVGAGI. Here the CDR3 DNA reads TGTGCCAGCAGTTACTCCCAGGGGTCCGAGACCCAGTACTTC. Its protein product is CASSYSQGSETQYF.

V usage is TRBV11-2 and J usage is TRBJ2-1, with D maybe TRBD1 (5 bases). The CDR3 loop spans 11 amino acids. The V end was cut by 5 bases, the J end by 15 bases, with 14 bases between. In germline, CDR1 is SGHAT, CDR2 FQNNGV. The CDR3 reads CASSLGRGMFF. DNA of the CDR3: TGTGCCAGCAGCCTAGGAAGGGGAATGTTCTTC.

This clonotype turned up a few times. The rearrangement links TRBV20-1 to TRBJ2-1, with a possible D match to TRBD2 (5 bases). Trimming took 3 bases from V and 2 from J, leaving 11 bases between them. CDR3 length: 14 amino acids. Germline CDR1 and CDR2: DFQATT and SNEGSKA (reference sequence). In nucleotides, the CDR3 is TGCAGTGCTAGGGCCGAACTAGCCTACAATGAGCAGTTCTTC. Translated: CSARAELAYNEQFF.

Many counts were recorded for this clonotype. The V gene is TRBV10-3, the J gene TRBJ1-5; TRBD1 matches at 7 bases. CDR3 length: 12 amino acids. Germline V CDR1 and CDR2: ENHRY, SYGVKD. CDR3 DNA: TGTGCAACCGGACAGGGCAATCAGCCCCAGCATTTT. This translates into CATGQGNQPQHF.

This clonotype was observed at least ten times. V is TRBV6-4 and J is TRBJ1-2, with TRBD1 matching 12 bases. Germline trimming cut 5 bases from V and 6 bases from J; bases unmatched to any gene: 13. Looked up from germline, CDR1 is MRHNA and CDR2 is SNTAGT. The CDR3 loop spans 17 amino acids. The CDR3 DNA sequence: TGTGCCAGCAGTCAAATCCCCCGGGACAGGGGGCAGGATGGCTACACCTTC. It codes for CASSQIPRDRGQDGYTF.

The V call is TRBV7-9, the J call TRBJ1-1, with D tentatively TRBD1 (5 bases). Looked up from germline, CDR1 is SEHNR and CDR2 is FQNEAQ (reference sequence). This CDR3 contains 14 residues. Between the trimmed V and J ends, which lost 7 bases and 5 bases, there was a span of 17 bases. The CDR3: CASTPVRVGTEAFF. As DNA, the CDR3 is TGTGCCAGCACCCCCGTCAGGGTTGGAACTGAAGCTTTCTTT. The full variable domain, with the rest looked up from reference TRBV7-9 and TRBJ1-1, is DTGVSQNPRHKITKRGQNVTFRCDPISEHNRLYWYRQTLGQGPEFLTYFQNEAQLEKSRLLSDRFSAERPKGSFSTLEIQRTEQGDSAMYLCASTPVRVGTEAFFGQGTRLTVV.

The table lists this clonotype with a few counts. The V call is TRBV12-3 or TRBV12-4, the J call TRBJ2-2; D ambiguous. The V end was cut by 5 bases, the J end by 6 bases, with 7 bases between. The CDR3 has 12 amino acids. As DNA, the CDR3 is TGTGCCAGCAGTAGACTGGCCGGGGAGCTGTTTTTT. Encoded protein: CASSRLAGELFF.

The genes are TRBV6-1 and TRBJ1-6; D ambiguous. The germline V gene has CDR1 MNHNS and CDR2 SASEGT. The CDR3 length is 16 residues. V dropped 6 bases and J dropped 0 bases, with 12 bases sitting between them. CDR3 sequence: CASRGRESSYNSPLHF. DNA for the CDR3: TGTGCCAGCAGGGGCCGAGAGAGCTCCTATAATTCACCCCTCCACTTT.

This clonotype was detected only a few times. This chain links TRBV6-5 with TRBJ2-3; D is unresolved. Deletions cut 2 bases from V and 4 bases from J, with 10 bases between. The CDR3 contains 14 residues. Germline-derived CDR1 and CDR2 are MNHEY and SVGAGI. The CDR3 loop is CASSYVDEADTQYF. The DNA of the CDR3 is TGTGCCAGCAGTTACGTGGACGAGGCAGATACGCAGTATTTT.

V gene TRBV29-1 combines with J gene TRBJ2-7, with D unclear. The germline V gene has CDR1 SQVTM and CDR2 ANQGSEA. This CDR3 is 13 amino acids long. V lost 4 bases and J lost 3, with 13 bases in between. CDR3 nucleotide sequence: TGCAGCGTTGGCCCTGGGTCCCACTACGAGCAGTACTTC. It is translated as CSVGPGSHYEQYF.

The gene calls are TRBV21-1 and TRBJ2-3. TRBV21-1 is designated a pseudogene. This CDR3 has 16 amino acids. The chain's CDR3 is CASSKVGRPSTDTQYF. The CDR3 DNA is TGTGCCAGCAGCAAAGTTGGCAGACCTAGCACAGATACGCAGTATTTT.

J is TRBJ1-1 and V is TRBV3-1, with D unresolved. The V gene lost 8 bases and the J gene lost 1 base, with 11 bases spanning the gap. The CDR3 contains 13 residues. The germline V gene has CDR1 LGHDT and CDR2 YNNKEL (reference sequence). This CDR3 is CASAAHSNTEAFF. CDR3 sequence (DNA): TGTGCCAGCGCGGCACACTCGAACACTGAAGCTTTCTTT.

This rearrangement joins TRBV5-5 to TRBJ2-2; D possibly corresponds to TRBD1 (5 bases). This CDR3 is 17 amino acids long. Trimming shortened V by 0 bases and J by 0 bases, and 12 bases separated the two germline ends. Germline V gene data show CDR1 as SGHKS and CDR2 as YYEKEE (reference sequence). CDR3 DNA sequence: TGTGCCAGCAGCTTGGCCAGGGTCAGGACGAACACCGGGGAGCTGTTTTTT. Translating gives CASSLARVRTNTGELFF.

This clonotype occurred a few times. V is TRBV9 and J is TRBJ2-3, with D possibly being TRBD2 (6 bases). V was clipped by 0 bases and J by 1 base, with 15 bases between them. The CDR3 sequence is 17 residues long. Germline V CDR1 and CDR2: SGDLS, YYNGEE. CDR3 coding DNA: TGTGCCAGCAGCGTAGAGTCGGGGGTATTGGGCACAGATACGCAGTATTTT. Protein product: CASSVESGVLGTDTQYF.

This clonotype has a count of ten or more. This chain connects TRBV29-1 to TRBJ2-7; 10 bases map to TRBD1. From germline, CDR1 is SQVTM and CDR2 ANQGSEA. This CDR3 is 14 amino acids long. With V trimmed by 4 bases and J by 5 bases, 8 bases remained unmatched. The CDR3 here is CSVGLGTGVHEQYF. For the CDR3, the DNA is TGCAGCGTTGGGTTGGGGACAGGGGTCCACGAGCAGTACTTC.